This T cell receptor (beta chain) was obtained from a study of PD-1 blockade in classical Hodgkin lymphoma. Data came from immunoSEQ multiplex PCR; TCRdb stores just in-frame clones and leaves some out. This sample has roughly 49,000 clones, with 90% found just once. CDR3 length equals 12 residues. The V gene's germline CDR1 is MDHEN and CDR2 SYDVKM. With 1 base removed from V and 8 bases from J, the gap between germline ends came to 8 bases. As for time point: cycle 4 day 1 (C4D1), after about 6 weeks of nivolumab. All patients relapsed after autologous stem cell transplantation, and brentuximab vedotin exposure varied. The patients, who had relapsed/refractory classical Hodgkin lymphoma, achieved best responses of complete response, partial response or progressive disease.

The chain carries TRBV28 and TRBJ1-2; possibly TRBD1 for D (5 bases). This sequence originates from a human donor with classical Hodgkin lymphoma. The input for sequencing was peripheral blood mononuclear cells (PBMCs), taken before the fourth cycle of nivolumab. The CDR3 coding sequence is TGTGCCAGCAGTTTATCCTCAGGGGGCTACACCTTC. Translation gives CASSLSSGGYTF.